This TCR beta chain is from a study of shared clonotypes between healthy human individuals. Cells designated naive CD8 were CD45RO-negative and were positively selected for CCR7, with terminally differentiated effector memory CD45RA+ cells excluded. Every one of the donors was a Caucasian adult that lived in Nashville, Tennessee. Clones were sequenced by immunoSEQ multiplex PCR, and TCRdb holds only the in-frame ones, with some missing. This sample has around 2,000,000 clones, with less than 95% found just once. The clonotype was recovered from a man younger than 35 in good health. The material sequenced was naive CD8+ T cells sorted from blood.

The CDR3 DNA reads as TGTGCCAGCAGCGTACTTCCTACGACGTACGAGCAGTACTTC. Translating it yields CASSVLPTTYEQYF. The chain couples TRBV9 to TRBJ2-7; no definite D call. The V and J ends lost 1 base and 4 bases respectively, with 12 bases between them. Per germline, CDR1 SGDLS and CDR2 YYNGEE. The CDR3 is 14 residues long. The entire variable domain, with the rest obtained from reference TRBV9 and TRBJ2-7, is as follows: DSGVTQTPKHLITATGQRVTLRCSPRSGDLSVYWYQQSLDQGLQFLIQYYNGEERAKGNILERFSAQQFPDLHSELNLSSLELGDSALYFCASSVLPTTYEQYFGPGTRLTVT.